These T cell receptor beta chains were read from a single sample in a study of T-cell reconstitution after alpha-beta-depleted transplantation in children. TCRdb re-derived calls from the PCR reads in MiXCR, one entry per CDR3 protein. The sample includes 40,000 to 55,000 distinct CDR3 sequences, over 4.5% of them seen just once. The material sequenced was PBMCs, mostly from graft donor cells, taken 60 days after TCRalphabeta/CD19-depleted stem cell transplant. The receptors derive from a female patient between 2 and 15 years old who had a stem cell transplant for aplastic anemia, so the T cells may come from the graft donor. The CDR3 runs from the conserved cysteine through the conserved F or W. The order of the fields is clone size, D gene, CDR3 length, J gene, V gene, CDR3 DNA, CDR3 protein. D genes are given only for firm matches. Clone size is stated in some rows and not others, as once, few, many or a class when expanded.

>many|NA|14|TRBJ2-7|TRBV15
TGTGCCACCAGCAGGGGGGACGGGAACTACGAGCAGTACTTC
CATSRGDGNYEQYF
>many|TRBD2|15|TRBJ2-1|TRBV6-2/TRBV6-3
TGTGCCAGCACCACACCCAGCGGGAGAGTCAATGAGCAGTTCTTC
CASTTPSGRVNEQFF
>few|TRBD1|18|TRBJ2-1|TRBV7-3
TGTGCCAGCAGCTTACTTGAGGGACAGGGGGCGGTTTACAATGAGCAGTTCTTC
CASSLLEGQGAVYNEQFF
>many|NA|15|TRBJ1-2|TRBV5-5
TGTGCCAGCAGCTTGTTTCTCGGGGAATCTTATGGCTACACCTTC
CASSLFLGESYGYTF
>many|TRBD2|14|TRBJ2-7|TRBV12-3/TRBV12-4
TGTGCCAGCAGTCCGACTAGCGGGGTTTACGAGCAGTACTTC
CASSPTSGVYEQYF
>many|NA|17|TRBJ2-3|TRBV4-3
TGCGCCAGCAGCCAAGAAGCCGCCACGGCGACGCTGAGAACGCAGTATTTT
CASSQEAATATLRTQYF
>NA|TRBD2|16|TRBJ2-3|TRBV12-3/TRBV12-4
TGTGCAGGTCCAGTGACTAGCGGGTTCCTCACAGATACGCAGTATTTT
CAGPVTSGFLTDTQYF
>few|TRBD2|16|TRBJ2-3|TRBV7-2
TGTGCCAGCAGGCCCCGCGGTAGCGGGGGCACAGATACGCAGTATTTT
CASRPRGSGGTDTQYF
>many|TRBD1|12|TRBJ2-7|TRBV29-1
TGCAGCGTTTCCGGGACAGGGGACGAGCAGTACTTC
CSVSGTGDEQYF
>many|NA|13|TRBJ2-3|TRBV7-9
TGTGCCAGCAGCCCTGGACTCACAGATACGCAGTATTTT
CASSPGLTDTQYF
>many|NA|12|TRBJ2-7|TRBV20-1
TGCAGTGCCCCCCTCAAAACCTACGAGCAGTACTTC
CSAPLKTYEQYF
>few|NA|13|TRBJ2-7|TRBV10-3
TGTGCCACTACGTCGGGACTTAACTACGAGCAGTACTTC
CATTSGLNYEQYF
>many|NA|13|TRBJ1-2|TRBV12-3/TRBV12-4
TGTGCCAGCAGTTTAGGCATCTCCTATGGCTACACCTTC
CASSLGISYGYTF
>many|TRBD1|13|TRBJ2-6|TRBV20-1
TGCAGTGTAGGGACAGCCGGGGCCAACGTCCTGACTTTC
CSVGTAGANVLTF
>few|TRBD1|16|TRBJ2-7|TRBV11-2
TGTGCCAGCAGCTTAGATCGCAGGGGGATGGCCTACGAGCAGTACTTC
CASSLDRRGMAYEQYF
>many|TRBD1|16|TRBJ1-6|TRBV6-5
TGTGCCAGCAGACCTGGTCAGGGGGCCCGAGATTCACCCCTCCACTTT
CASRPGQGARDSPLHF
>many|TRBD1|13|TRBJ1-6|TRBV28
TGTGCCAGCAGGGACAGGGTGGATTCACCCCTCCACTTT
CASRDRVDSPLHF
>many|TRBD1|16|TRBJ2-5|TRBV5-1
TGCGCCAGCAGCATACGGACAGGGGCAGAAGGAGAGACCCAGTACTTC
CASSIRTGAEGETQYF
>NA|TRBD2|16|TRBJ2-3|TRBV11-2
TGTGCCAGCAGCTCCTTCGCGGGAGGTACCACAGATACGCAGTATTTT
CASSSFAGGTTDTQYF
>many|NA|13|TRBJ2-7|TRBV28
TGTGCCAGGGGGGGACTGAAGTGCTACGAGCAGTACTTC
CARGGLKCYEQYF
>many|NA|13|TRBJ2-5|TRBV5-1
TGCGCCAGCGGGGGCCAGGGGCAAGAGACCCAGTACTTC
CASGGQGQETQYF
>many|NA|13|TRBJ2-7|TRBV10-1
TGCGCCAGCAGGGGGGTGGTTCCCTACGAGCAGTACTTC
CASRGVVPYEQYF
>many|TRBD1|16|TRBJ2-3|TRBV27
TGTGCCAGCGGCCTTACAGACAGGGGACGGGCAGATACGCAGTATTTT
CASGLTDRGRADTQYF
>NA|NA|17|TRBJ2-6|TRBV7-8
TGTGCCAGCAGCTTAGGTGGTGCCTACTCTGGGGCCAACGTCCTGACTTTC
CASSLGGAYSGANVLTF
>many|TRBD2|14|TRBJ2-1|TRBV6-5
TGTGCCAGCAGCCGGACTAGGGCGAGGAATGAGCAGTTCTTC
CASSRTRARNEQFF
>many|NA|13|TRBJ2-5|TRBV9
TGTGCCAGCAGCCTAAGACTGCAAGAGACCCAGTACTTC
CASSLRLQETQYF
>many|NA|13|TRBJ2-2|TRBV7-8
TGTGCCAGCAGCTTACTAGCGTCGGGGGAGCTGTTTTTT
CASSLLASGELFF
>many|TRBD1|13|TRBJ1-2|TRBV3-1
TGTGCCAGCGCCAAAGAGACAGGGACGGGCTACACCTTC
CASAKETGTGYTF
>many|NA|14|TRBJ1-2|TRBV2
TGTGCCAGCAGTCCGGGACCTTCGAACTATGGCTACACCTTC
CASSPGPSNYGYTF
>many|NA|18|TRBJ1-5|TRBV6-6
TGTGCCAGCAGTTACTCGAGTAGAGGGGTCCATAGCAATCAGCCCCAGCATTTT
CASSYSSRGVHSNQPQHF